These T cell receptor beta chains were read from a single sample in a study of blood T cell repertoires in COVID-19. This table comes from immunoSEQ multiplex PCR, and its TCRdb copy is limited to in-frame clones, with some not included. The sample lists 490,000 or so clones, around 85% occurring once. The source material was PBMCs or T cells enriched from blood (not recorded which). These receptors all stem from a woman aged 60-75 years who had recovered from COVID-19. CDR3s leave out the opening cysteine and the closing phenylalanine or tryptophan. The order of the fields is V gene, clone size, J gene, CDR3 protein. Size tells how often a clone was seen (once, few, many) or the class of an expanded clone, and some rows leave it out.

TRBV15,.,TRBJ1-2,ATSSPNDRGNGYT
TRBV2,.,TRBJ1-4,ASTPEGITNEKLF
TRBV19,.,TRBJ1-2,ATAPTDDSPYGYT
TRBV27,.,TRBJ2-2,ASRAGGHRGTGELF
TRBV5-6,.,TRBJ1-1,ASSSGGTNTEAF
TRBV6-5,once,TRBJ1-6,ASSYSGQMNSPLH
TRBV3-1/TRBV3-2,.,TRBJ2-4,ASSQELQLGSKNIQY
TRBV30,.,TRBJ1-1,ARGGPNQAF
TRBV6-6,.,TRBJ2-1,ASAREGGYYNEQF
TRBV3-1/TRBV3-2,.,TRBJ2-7,ASSRTGYLYEQY
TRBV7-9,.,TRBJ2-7,ASSRTDYEQY
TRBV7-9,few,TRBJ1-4,ASSLDRGREKLF
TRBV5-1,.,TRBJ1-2,ASSFTGGTSGYT
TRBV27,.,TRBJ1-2,ASSWTGGVANYGYT
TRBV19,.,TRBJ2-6,ASSIGDRGTGANVLT
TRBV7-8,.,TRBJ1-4,ASSLTTRGSTEKLF